The 20 T cell receptor beta chains below come from one sample, sequenced in a study of regulatory T cells in long-lasting Graves disease. Sequencing libraries for TCR beta were prepared with iRepertoire HTBI primers and Arm-PCR of CDR3 regions. MiXCR was run by TCRdb on the multiplex PCR reads, yielding one entry per CDR3 protein. The sample yields some 220,000 distinct CDR3 sequences, roughly a fifth seen once. Regarding time point: newly diagnosed GD, antithyroid drugs for less than 3 months. The authors made the TCR library using RNA they extracted from PBMCs. This sample also belongs to another study, concerning T cells in Graves' hyperthyroidism and ophthalmopathy.

The specimen was peripheral blood mononuclear cells (PBMCs), collected at new diagnosis, from a patient treated with antithyroid drugs. These receptors came from a woman in her twenties or thirties with Graves disease.

This clonotype was counted many times. The chain links TRBV6-1 to TRBJ1-4, with D hard to call. Germline CDR1 MNHNS, CDR2 SASEGT. The germline V and J ends were trimmed by 1 base and 3 bases, with 9 bases remaining between them. The CDR3 is 15 amino acids. The DNA of the CDR3 is TGTGCCAGCAGTGAAGAGGGCAGGCCTAATGAAAAACTGTTTTTT. This sequence encodes CASSEEGRPNEKLFF.

This clonotype was detected many times. Here the CDR3 DNA reads TGCGCCAGCAGCCCGGAAGGAATCTCCTACAATGAGCAGTTCTTC. This encodes CASSPEGISYNEQFF. The rearrangement joins TRBV5-1 to TRBJ2-1; D is unclear. V dropped 4 bases and J dropped 0 bases, with 11 bases sitting between them. This CDR3 is 15 amino acids long. Germline V gives CDR1 SGHRS, CDR2 YFSETQ.

This clonotype has a count of ten or more. V is TRBV3-1 and J is TRBJ2-1, with D perhaps TRBD1 (5 bases). This CDR3 has 14 amino acids. The ends were cut back, 3 bases at V and 6 bases at J, with 12 bases in the middle. The germline V gene has CDR1 LGHDT and CDR2 YNNKEL (reference sequence). The CDR3 DNA sequence: TGTGCCAGCAGCCAGAGTGGCAGGGCCAATGAGCAGTTCTTC. This codes for CASSQSGRANEQFF.

As to this clonotype: The CDR3 carries no conserved terminal phenylalanine or tryptophan, so it likely arises from a read error. V and J are TRBV20-1 and TRBJ2-7; a possible D gene is TRBD2 (5 bases). CDR1 is DFQATT and CDR2 is SNEGSKA in the germline V gene (reference sequence). The V gene lost 1 base and the J gene lost 2 bases, with 9 bases spanning the gap. This CDR3 spans 13 amino acids. In nucleotides, the CDR3 is TGCAGTGCTAGAGGGTCGGGGACCTACGAGCAGTACCTC. Translating it yields CSARGSGTYEQYL.

This clonotype was seen repeatedly, ten times or more. CDR3 DNA: TGTGCCAGCAGTTATGTTCGGACAGGAAGGGCTGAAGCTTTCTTT. This sequence encodes CASSYVRTGRAEAFF. The chain carries TRBV6-5 and TRBJ1-1, with 7 nucleotides matching TRBD1. Trimming took 3 bases from V and 6 from J; bases not matched to a gene: 10. This CDR3 has 15 amino acids. Germline V lookup: CDR1 MNHEY, CDR2 SVGAGI.

The genes are TRBV7-9 and TRBJ1-1, with 7 bases fitting TRBD1. Germline lookup yields CDR1 SEHNR and CDR2 FQNEAQ (reference sequence). This CDR3 has 15 amino acids. V gave up 4 bases and J gave up 4 bases; unmatched junction bases: 9. The CDR3 sequence is CASSSSTGRSTEAFF. CDR3 DNA sequence: TGTGCCAGCAGCTCGTCGACAGGGAGAAGCACTGAAGCTTTCTTT. Full variable domain (remainder filled in from reference TRBV7-9 and TRBJ1-1): DTGVSQNPRHKITKRGQNVTFRCDPISEHNRLYWYRQTLGQGPEFLTYFQNEAQLEKSRLLSDRFSAERPKGSFSTLEIQRTEQGDSAMYLCASSSSTGRSTEAFFGQGTRLTVV.

This clonotype appeared many times. This sequence joins TRBV7-2 and TRBJ2-1; TRBD1 might be the D (7 bases). There are 14 residues in the CDR3. Germline V gene sequence: CDR1 SGHTA, CDR2 FQGNSA. Trimming took 10 bases from V and 7 from J, leaving 20 bases between them. As DNA, the CDR3 is TGTGCCACCGCGAGACAGGGAGGAGGGAATGAGCAGTTCTTC. Translated, it gives CATARQGGGNEQFF.

This clonotype was detected ten times or more. The chain has TRBV6-2 or TRBV6-3 and TRBJ2-7, with D perhaps TRBD1 or TRBD2 (5 bases each). Germline V gene sequence: CDR1 MNHEY, CDR2 SVGEGT. The CDR3 has 13 residues. The germline V and J ends were trimmed by 8 bases and 4 bases, with 15 bases remaining between them. The CDR3 bases are TGTGCCAGCCTGGAGGCAGGGCCTTACGAGCAGTACTTC. Encoded protein: CASLEAGPYEQYF.

In its sample, this clonotype was seen many times. The V and J genes are TRBV6-5 and TRBJ1-2; maybe TRBD1 (6 bases). Deletions cut 2 bases from V and 7 bases from J, with 23 bases between. The CDR3 loop spans 17 amino acids. Germline CDR1 reads MNHEY; CDR2 reads SVGAGI. CDR3 bases: TGTGCCAGCAGTTACGACCTTTGGGCAGGGGTTGAGGGTGGCTACACCTTC. Translating gives CASSYDLWAGVEGGYTF.

Ten or more counts support this clonotype. V gene TRBV20-1 combines with J gene TRBJ1-2, with D unresolved. V was clipped by 1 base and J by 6 bases, with 9 bases between them. The CDR3 length is 12 residues. The germline V gene encodes CDR1 DFQATT and CDR2 SNEGSKA (reference sequence). The DNA of the CDR3 is TGCAGTGCTAGAGGTGGCGGAGATGGCTACACCTTC. Translated: CSARGGGDGYTF.

This clonotype occurred many times. The V and J genes are TRBV9 and TRBJ1-6; D might be TRBD1 (5 bases). Per germline, CDR1 SGDLS and CDR2 YYNGEE. CDR3 size: 14 residues. The ends were cut back, 3 bases at V and 8 bases at J, with 12 bases in the middle. The CDR3 nucleotides are TGTGCCAGCAGCGCAAGGGGTCCCGATTCACCCCTCCACTTT. It translates to CASSARGPDSPLHF.

In its sample, this clonotype was seen many times. V and J are TRBV11-3 and TRBJ2-1; 10 nucleotides agree with TRBD2. The CDR3 runs 15 residues. V shed 6 bases and J 6 bases; nucleotides not matched to a gene: 8. Germline CDR1 SGHNT, CDR2 YENEEA. CDR3 region: CASRFSGGARNEQFF. CDR3 nucleotide sequence: TGTGCCAGCAGATTCAGCGGGGGGGCGCGCAATGAGCAGTTCTTC.

This clonotype was seen only a few times. The J gene is TRBJ2-2, the V gene TRBV5-6; D is ambiguous. The CDR3 is made up of 15 amino acids. Trimming took 0 bases from V and 4 from J, leaving 10 bases between them. Germline loops: CDR1 SGHDT, CDR2 YYEEEE. The CDR3, as DNA: TGTGCCAGCAGCTTGGAGAGGCGGATCACCGGGGAGCTGTTTTTT. Amino acid sequence: CASSLERRITGELFF.

This clonotype has a count of ten or more. J is TRBJ2-3 and V is TRBV2; TRBD1 matches 8 bases. The CDR3 sequence is 15 residues long. CDR1 and CDR2 from the germline V gene are SNHLY and FYNNEI. Trimming cost V 1 base and J 0 bases; bases outside gene matches: 0. The DNA for the CDR3 is TGTGCCAGCAGTGAAGGGACAGGGAGCACAGATACGCAGTATTTT. It codes for CASSEGTGSTDTQYF. The variable domain in full, completed from reference TRBV2 and TRBJ2-3, reads EPEVTQTPSHQVTQMGQEVILRCVPISNHLYFYWYRQILGQKVEFLVSFYNNEISEKSEIFDDQFSVERPDGSNFTLKIRSTKLEDSAMYFCASSEGTGSTDTQYFGPGTRLTVL.

The chain links TRBV6-6 to TRBJ2-1, with TRBD2 identical over 8 bases. The germline gives CDR1 MNHNY, CDR2 SVGAGI (reference sequence). Trimming at V came to 0 bases and at J to 8 bases, leaving 9 bases not matched to a gene. This CDR3 has 16 residues. The CDR3 protein is CASSYSTAGDGDEQFF. The DNA of the CDR3 is TGTGCCAGCAGTTACTCGACAGCGGGAGATGGGGATGAGCAGTTCTTC.

This clonotype turned up a few times. Without the conserved terminal phenylalanine or tryptophan, this CDR3 likely stems from a read error. V is TRBV4-1 and J is TRBJ1-2; a possible D gene is TRBD1 (5 bases). The CDR3 is 15 amino acids. The germline CDR1 and CDR2 sequences are MGHRA and YSYEKL. Trimming removed 0 bases at V and 8 bases at J, with 16 bases between. CDR3 amino acids: CASSQDLRQGNGYTS. The CDR3 nucleotides read TGCGCCAGCAGCCAAGATCTAAGGCAGGGTAACGGCTACACCTCC.

The chain carries TRBV4-1 and TRBJ1-4; weak D call: TRBD1 (6 bases). V lost 1 base to trimming and J lost 10 bases, with 13 bases between them. Per germline, CDR1 MGHRA and CDR2 YSYEKL. The CDR3 sequence is 14 residues long. The CDR3 reads CASSQADSMRKLFF. The CDR3 region has the DNA TGCGCCAGCAGCCAAGCGGACAGTATGAGAAAACTGTTTTTT.

Many counts were recorded for this clonotype. The rearrangement joins TRBV15 to TRBJ1-5; no firm D call. Germline-derived CDR1 and CDR2 are LNHNV and YYDKDF (reference sequence). This CDR3 region has 14 residues. The V end was cut by 3 bases, the J end by 4 bases, with 10 bases between. The CDR3, as DNA: TGTGCCACCAGCAGCCGGGCCGCAAATCAGCCCCAGCATTTT. Protein product: CATSSRAANQPQHF.

J is TRBJ2-3 and V is TRBV2, with 14 bases matching TRBD2. CDR1 and CDR2 from the germline V gene are SNHLY and FYNNEI. The CDR3 contains 17 residues. V shed 7 bases, J shed 0 bases, and the junction held 6 bases outside the gene matches. CDR3 sequence reads: CASTFRLAGGSTDTQYF. Written as DNA, the CDR3 is TGTGCCAGCACTTTTAGACTAGCGGGAGGGAGCACAGATACGCAGTATTTT.

The rearrangement links TRBV7-9 to TRBJ1-1; a weak D match, TRBD1 (6 bases). V was trimmed by 7 bases and J by 5 bases, leaving 17 bases between them. This CDR3 spans 14 amino acids. CDR1 SEHNR and CDR2 FQNEAQ come from the germline V gene (reference sequence). CDR3: CASKGEGEWTEAFF. The CDR3 region has the DNA TGTGCCAGCAAGGGGGAGGGGGAATGGACTGAAGCTTTCTTT. The complete variable domain, with remaining parts taken from reference TRBV7-9 and TRBJ1-1, reads DTGVSQNPRHKITKRGQNVTFRCDPISEHNRLYWYRQTLGQGPEFLTYFQNEAQLEKSRLLSDRFSAERPKGSFSTLEIQRTEQGDSAMYLCASKGEGEWTEAFFGQGTRLTVV.